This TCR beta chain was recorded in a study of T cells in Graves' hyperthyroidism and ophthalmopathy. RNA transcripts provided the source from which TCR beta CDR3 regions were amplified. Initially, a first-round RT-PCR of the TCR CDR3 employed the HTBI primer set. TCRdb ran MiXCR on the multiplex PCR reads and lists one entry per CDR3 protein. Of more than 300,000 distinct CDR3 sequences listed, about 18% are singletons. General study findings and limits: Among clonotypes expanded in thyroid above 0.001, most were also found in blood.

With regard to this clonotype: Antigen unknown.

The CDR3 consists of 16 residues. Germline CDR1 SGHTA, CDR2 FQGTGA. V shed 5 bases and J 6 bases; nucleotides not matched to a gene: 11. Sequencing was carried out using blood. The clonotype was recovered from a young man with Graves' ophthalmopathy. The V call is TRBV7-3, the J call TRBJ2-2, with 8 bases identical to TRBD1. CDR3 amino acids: CASSTLGQGLAGELFF. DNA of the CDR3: TGTGCCAGCAGCACATTAGGACAGGGTTTGGCCGGGGAGCTGTTTTTT.